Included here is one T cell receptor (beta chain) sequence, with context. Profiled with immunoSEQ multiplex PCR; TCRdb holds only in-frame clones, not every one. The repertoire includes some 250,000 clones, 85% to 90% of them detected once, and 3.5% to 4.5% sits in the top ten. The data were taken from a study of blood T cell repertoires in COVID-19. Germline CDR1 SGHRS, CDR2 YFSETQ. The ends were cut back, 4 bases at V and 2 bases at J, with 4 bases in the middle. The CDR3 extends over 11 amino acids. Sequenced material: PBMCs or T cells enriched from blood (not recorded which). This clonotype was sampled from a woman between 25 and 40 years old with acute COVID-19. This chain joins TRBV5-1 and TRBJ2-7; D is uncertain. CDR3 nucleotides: TGCGCCAGCAGCCCTGCCTACGAGCAGTACTTC. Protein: CASSPAYEQYF. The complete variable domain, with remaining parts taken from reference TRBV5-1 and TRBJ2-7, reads KAGVTQTPRYLIKTRGQQVTLSCSPISGHRSVSWYQQTPGQGLQFLFEYFSETQRNKGNFPGRFSGRQFSNSRSEMNVSTLELGDSALYLCASSPAYEQYFGPGTRLTVT.